This T cell receptor (beta chain) was documented in a study of CD8+ T cells in alopecia areata. Separation by sorting yielded CD4+ and CD8+ T cells from PBMCs. Sequencing used cDNA as its template, made by extracting RNA and reverse transcribing it. TCRdb keeps only in-frame clones here, not all; method: immunoSEQ multiplex PCR. Of roughly 150,000 clones listed, 55% to 65% are singletons. The CDR3 loop spans 16 amino acids. The junction had 6 bases not matched to a gene; V was cut back by 1 base and J by 7 bases. CDR1 is SGHDN, CDR2 FVKESK, per germline. This TCR came from a human donor in good health. This chain connects TRBV14 to TRBJ2-1; 11 nucleotides line up with TRBD2. The specimen was CD4+ T cells sorted from blood. DNA of the CDR3: TGTGCCAGCAGCCAAGTTTTGACTAGCGGGAAGAATGAGCAGTTCTTC. This gives the protein CASSQVLTSGKNEQFF.